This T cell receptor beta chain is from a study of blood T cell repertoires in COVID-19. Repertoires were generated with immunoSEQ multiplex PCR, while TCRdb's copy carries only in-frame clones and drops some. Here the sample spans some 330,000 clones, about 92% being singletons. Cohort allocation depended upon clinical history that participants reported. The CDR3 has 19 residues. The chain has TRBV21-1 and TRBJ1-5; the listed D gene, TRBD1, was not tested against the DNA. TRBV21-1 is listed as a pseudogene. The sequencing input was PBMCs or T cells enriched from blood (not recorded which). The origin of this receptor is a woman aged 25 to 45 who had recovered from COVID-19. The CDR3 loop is CASSKEGQGLHYSNQPQHF. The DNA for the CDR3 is TGTGCCAGCAGCAAGGAGGGACAGGGTCTCCATTATAGCAATCAGCCCCAGCATTTT.